This T cell receptor beta chain was sequenced during a study of T cell repertoires in cytomegalovirus infection. Notes on the study in general: Clonotypes of TCR beta that were HLA-C-restricted and CMV-specific dominated the ex vivo response.

One entry per CDR3 protein results from TCRdb running MiXCR on the reads. Among 100,000 or so distinct CDR3 sequences, more than 20% were seen once, and the ten largest hold 30% to 40%. This CDR3 has 13 amino acids. CDR1 is ENHRY, CDR2 SYGVKD, per germline. V dropped 2 bases and J dropped 10 bases, with 14 bases sitting between them. This clonotype has just a few counts. Its specificity is unknown. This receptor was obtained from a human donor in good health (CMV status not recorded). Some clones in this sample may be carry-over from other donors' samples. The sequenced sample consisted of CD8+ T cells from PBMCs. The rearrangement links TRBV10-3 to TRBJ1-1; a weak D match, TRBD1 (6 bases). Here the CDR3 reads CAISETTGLGAFF. As DNA, the CDR3 is TGTGCCATCAGTGAGACCACAGGGCTGGGAGCTTTCTTT.